One and the same sample provided the 10 T cell receptor beta chains below, sequenced in a study of lung T cells in sarcoidosis with Löfgren's syndrome. TCRdb re-analysed the reads in MiXCR, keeping a single row per CDR3 protein. Found here are about 21,000 distinct CDR3 sequences, about 22% of them singletons; the top ten hold about 4%. The sample consisted of CD4+ T cells from PBMCs. The receptor set was obtained from a human donor with sarcoidosis (Löfgren's syndrome or another form), or a control subject (not recorded which).

Here the CDR3 reads CASSPRGDTQYF. CDR3 nucleotide sequence: TGTGCCAGCAGCCCGCGGGGAGATACGCAGTATTTT. The chain couples TRBV12-3 or TRBV12-4 to TRBJ2-3, with a tentative D call TRBD2 (6 bases). V was pared by 6 bases and J by 5 bases, with 9 bases between. This CDR3 region has 12 residues.

On this clonotype itself: This clone may be a read error of a much larger clone one base away. The chain joins TRBV2 to TRBJ1-6; D remains ambiguous. This CDR3 is 12 amino acids long. CDR1 is SNHLY and CDR2 is FYNNEI in the germline V gene. CDR3 amino acids: CASRVGESPLYF. The CDR3 DNA is TGTGCCAGCAGGGTAGGCGAATCACCCCTCTACTTT.

There are many counts of this clonotype. The CDR3: CASTPGGGKGQPQHF. DNA of the CDR3: TGTGCCAGCACCCCTGGTGGGGGAAAGGGGCAGCCCCAGCATTTT. The chain employs TRBV28 and TRBJ1-5, with D possibly matching TRBD1 (5 bases). V shed 7 bases and J shed 7 bases, with 20 bases lying between them. The CDR3 totals 15 residues. Germline CDR1 and CDR2: MDHEN and SYDVKM.

V and J are TRBV28 and TRBJ1-5; D is undetermined. CDR1 MDHEN and CDR2 SYDVKM come from the germline V gene. This CDR3 region has 16 residues. V was trimmed by 7 bases and J by 0 bases, leaving 16 bases between them. The CDR3 bases are TGTGCCAGCAACAACGCGGGTATTCTTAGCAATCAGCCCCAGCATTTT. It encodes CASNNAGILSNQPQHF. Complete variable domain (other parts from reference TRBV28 and TRBJ1-5): DVKVTQSSRYLVKRTGEKVFLECVQDMDHENMFWYRQDPGLGLRLIYFSYDVKMKEKGDIPEGYSVSREKKERFSLILESASTNQTSMYLCASNNAGILSNQPQHFGDGTRLSIL.

Concerning this clonotype: Lacking the conserved final phenylalanine or tryptophan, this CDR3 likely reflects a read error. The rearrangement joins TRBV6-1 to TRBJ2-7; possibly TRBD1 or TRBD2 for D (5 bases each). The V end was cut by 2 bases, the J end by 0 bases, with 11 bases between. The CDR3 contains 15 residues. CDR1 is MNHNS and CDR2 is SASEGT in the germline V gene. The CDR3 nucleotides read TGTGCCAGCAGTGAACGGGGCCTCAGCTCCTACGAGCAGTACTCC. It translates to CASSERGLSSYEQYS.

This clonotype was seen at least ten times. This chain uses TRBV18 with TRBJ2-7; 10 bases are shared with TRBD1. The CDR3 has 14 residues. CDR1 and CDR2 (germline): KGHSH, LQKENI. Trimming cost V 5 bases and J 4 bases; bases outside gene matches: 5. The CDR3 DNA reads TGTGCCAGCTCAGGACAGGGGGTAAAGTACGAGCAGTACTTC. Its translation is CASSGQGVKYEQYF.

This clonotype was seen ten or more times. The rearrangement joins TRBV5-1 to TRBJ2-3; 9 nucleotides agree with TRBD2. With 0 bases clipped from V and 0 bases from J, the junction kept 2 bases outside the gene matches. Germline-derived CDR1 and CDR2 are SGHRS and YFSETQ. The CDR3 totals 16 residues. Here the CDR3 reads CASSLALAGSTDTQYF. Here the CDR3 DNA reads TGCGCCAGCAGCTTGGCCCTAGCGGGAAGCACAGATACGCAGTATTTT.

By sample share, this clonotype is medium-sized. The chain has TRBV6-1 and TRBJ1-5; weak D call: TRBD1 (5 bases). The CDR3 loop spans 15 amino acids. Trimming pared 7 bases from V and 1 base from J, leaving 14 bases between. Germline V lookup: CDR1 MNHNS, CDR2 SASEGT. The CDR3 DNA sequence: TGTGCCAGCATACCAGGGTTTGGGAGCAATCAGCCCCAGCATTTT. Translating it yields CASIPGFGSNQPQHF.

For this clonotype: Relative to the germline gene, one junction end is altered; a read error may explain this. V is TRBV6-6 and J is TRBJ2-3; 8 nucleotides align to TRBD2. The CDR3 is 17 residues long. Germline V gives CDR1 MNHNY, CDR2 SVGAGI (reference sequence). The CDR3 nucleotides are TGTGCCAGCAGAAGGTTTAATAAGAGCGGGGGTACAGATACGCAATATTTT. This translates into CASRRFNKSGGTDTQYF.

By its share, this clonotype is medium-sized. CDR3: CASSHVDGGELFF. CDR3 sequence (DNA): TGTGCCAGCAGCCACGTAGATGGAGGGGAGCTGTTTTTT. This rearrangement joins TRBV6-2 or TRBV6-3 to TRBJ2-2; D gene unclear. Germline V gene sequence: CDR1 MNHEY, CDR2 SVGEGT. V shed 6 bases and J shed 8 bases, with 13 bases lying between them. The CDR3 runs 13 residues.